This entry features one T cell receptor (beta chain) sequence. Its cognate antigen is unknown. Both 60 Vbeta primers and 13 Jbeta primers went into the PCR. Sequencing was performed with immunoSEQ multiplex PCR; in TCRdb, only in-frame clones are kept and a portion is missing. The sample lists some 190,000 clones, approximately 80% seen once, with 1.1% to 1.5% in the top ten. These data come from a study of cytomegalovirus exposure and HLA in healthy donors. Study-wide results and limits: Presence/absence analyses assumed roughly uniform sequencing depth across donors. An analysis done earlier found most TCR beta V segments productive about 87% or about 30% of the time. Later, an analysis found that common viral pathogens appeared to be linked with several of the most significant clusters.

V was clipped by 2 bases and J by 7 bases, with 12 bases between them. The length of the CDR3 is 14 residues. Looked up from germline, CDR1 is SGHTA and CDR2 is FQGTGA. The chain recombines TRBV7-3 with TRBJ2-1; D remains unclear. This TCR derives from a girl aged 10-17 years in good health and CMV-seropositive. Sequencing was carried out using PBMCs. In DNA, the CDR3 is TGTGCCAGCAGCTTACTGCCAGAGGTTAATGAGCAGTTCTTC. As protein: CASSLLPEVNEQFF.